This T cell receptor beta chain was retrieved from a study of persistence of HIV-infected CD4 T cells. The CDR3 consists of 11 residues. V was pared by 3 bases and J by 7 bases, with 3 bases between. Germline V gene sequence: CDR1 KGHDR, CDR2 SFDVKD. General study results and limits: Antigen-responding cells were enriched for degenerate expanded CDR3beta sequences. TCR analyses could not target the rare provirus-carrying CMV-responding cells.

Notes on this clone: Its antigen is not identified.

Sequencing used immunoSEQ version 4 in survey mode. Template was genomic DNA at 8 to 10 ng/uL, with up to roughly 1 ug used per sample. The table came from immunoSEQ multiplex PCR; TCRdb's copy has only in-frame clones and leaves some out. This table holds about 36,000 clones, approximately 81% found once. Cells were stimulated with overlapping HIV-1 Gag 15-mer peptides. CD40L/CD69 double-negative CD45RO-high memory CD4+ T cells were collected. Anti-CD28/CD49d costimulation, CD40-blocking antibody and enfuvirtide were given to CD8-depleted PBMCs for 15 to 20 hours. The sequence came from an adult with HIV. The donor label of this sample is uncertain. The chain joins TRBV24-1 to TRBJ2-1; D gene ambiguous. Sequenced material: cultured CD4+ T cells from PBMCs, taken from a patient who received antiretroviral therapy. The CDR3 region is CATSDDNEQFF. CDR3 coding DNA: TGTGCCACCAGTGATGATAATGAGCAGTTCTTC.